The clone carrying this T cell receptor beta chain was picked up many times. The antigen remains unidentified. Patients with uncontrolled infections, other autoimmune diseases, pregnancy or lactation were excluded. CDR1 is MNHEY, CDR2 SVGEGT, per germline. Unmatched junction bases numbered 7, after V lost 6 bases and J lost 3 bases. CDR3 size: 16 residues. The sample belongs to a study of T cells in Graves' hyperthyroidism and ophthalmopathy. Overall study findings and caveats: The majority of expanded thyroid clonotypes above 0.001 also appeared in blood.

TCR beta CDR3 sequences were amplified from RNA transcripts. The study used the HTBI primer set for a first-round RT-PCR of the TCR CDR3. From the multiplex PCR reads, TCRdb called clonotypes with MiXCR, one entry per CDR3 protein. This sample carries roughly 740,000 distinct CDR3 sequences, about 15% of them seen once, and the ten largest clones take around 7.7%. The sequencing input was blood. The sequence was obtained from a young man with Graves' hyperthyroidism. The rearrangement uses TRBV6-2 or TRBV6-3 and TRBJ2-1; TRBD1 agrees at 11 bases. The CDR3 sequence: CASRTPGQGDYNEQFF. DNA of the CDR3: TGTGCCAGCAGGACCCCGGGACAGGGGGACTACAATGAGCAGTTCTTC.